This T cell receptor beta chain was profiled in a study of cytomegalovirus exposure and HLA in healthy donors. Amplification used 60 Vbeta primers and 13 Jbeta primers. Produced via immunoSEQ multiplex PCR; TCRdb's table is partial and in-frame only. The sample contains under 150,000 clones, around 79% of which appear only once. This CDR3 is 16 amino acids long. Germline V CDR1 and CDR2: MGHDK, SYGVNS. Trimming took off 5 bases at V and 3 bases at J, with 19 bases between the two ends. Study-wide points: Researchers reported in a later analysis that common viral pathogens appeared linked to several top clusters. 87-base-pair reads could not separate some V segments, including TRBV6-2 and TRBV6-3. Analysis was carried out at a later point, and it linked a missense DCLRE1C variant to TCR beta V- and J-gene trimming. Within a later analysis, the majority of CMV-associated TCR beta chains appeared HLA-restricted.

In regard to this clone: Antigen: not known.

The sequence came from a man aged 40-50 years in good health and CMV-seropositive. This rearrangement joins TRBV25-1 to TRBJ1-1; D remains unclear. Sequenced material: PBMCs. In nucleotides, the CDR3 is TGTGCCAGCAGTTTTTCAAGCTTGGAGGAAGACACTGAAGCTTTCTTT. Its translation: CASSFSSLEEDTEAFF. The full variable domain, completed using reference TRBV25-1 and TRBJ1-1, is EADIYQTPRYLVIGTGKKITLECSQTMGHDKMYWYQQDPGMELHLIHYSYGVNSTEKGDLSSESTVSRIRTEHFPLTLESARPSHTSQYLCASSFSSLEEDTEAFFGQGTRLTVV.